The next 3 T cell receptor beta chains were all read from a single sample in a study of Graves' ophthalmopathy and Graves' hyperthyroidism. Researchers took RNA transcripts and amplified TCR beta CDR3 regions from them. An initial RT-PCR round employing HTBI primers preceded a second-round multiplex PCR. TCRdb processed the multiplex PCR reads anew with MiXCR; each CDR3 protein has one entry. In the table there are just over 600,000 distinct CDR3 sequences, about 20% of which are singletons. The sample comprised peripheral blood. All receptors come from a woman between 18 and 29 years old with stable Graves' hyperthyroidism. Some clones in this sample may be carry-over from other donors' samples.

The chain links TRBV6-1 to TRBJ1-2; tentatively, D is TRBD1 (5 bases). The V gene lost 5 bases and the J gene lost 8 bases, with 21 bases spanning the gap. Germline V gives CDR1 MNHNS, CDR2 SASEGT. The CDR3 consists of 15 residues. The CDR3 bases are TGTGCCAGCAGTCCGTTTCTACGGCAGGGCCGGGGCTACACCTTC. Translated, it gives CASSPFLRQGRGYTF.

This clonotype was seen a handful of times. This chain joins TRBV11-2 and TRBJ2-1; TRBD2 might be the D (5 bases). The CDR3 spans 15 residues. CDR1 SGHAT and CDR2 FQNNGV come from the germline V gene. V shed 4 bases and J shed 7 bases, with 17 bases lying between them. In DNA, the CDR3 is TGTGCCAGCAGCTCCGGGATCCTCGGGGAAAATGAGCAGTTCTTC. Protein: CASSSGILGENEQFF. Based on the CDR3 plus reference TRBV11-2 and TRBJ2-1, the full variable domain is EAGVAQSPRYKIIEKRQSVAFWCNPISGHATLYWYQQILGQGPKLLIQFQNNGVVDDSQLPKDRFSAERLKGVDSTLKIQPAKLEDSAVYLCASSSGILGENEQFFGPGTRLTVL.

This clonotype was seen ten or more times. The rearrangement joins TRBV28 to TRBJ1-1; 10 positions agree with TRBD1. Germline CDR1 reads MDHEN; CDR2 reads SYDVKM. This CDR3 has 15 amino acids. The ends lost 5 bases at V and 1 base at J; junction bases unmatched: 4. The CDR3 reads CASSIGTGANTEAFF. As DNA, the CDR3 is TGTGCCAGCAGTATCGGGACAGGGGCGAACACTGAAGCTTTCTTT.